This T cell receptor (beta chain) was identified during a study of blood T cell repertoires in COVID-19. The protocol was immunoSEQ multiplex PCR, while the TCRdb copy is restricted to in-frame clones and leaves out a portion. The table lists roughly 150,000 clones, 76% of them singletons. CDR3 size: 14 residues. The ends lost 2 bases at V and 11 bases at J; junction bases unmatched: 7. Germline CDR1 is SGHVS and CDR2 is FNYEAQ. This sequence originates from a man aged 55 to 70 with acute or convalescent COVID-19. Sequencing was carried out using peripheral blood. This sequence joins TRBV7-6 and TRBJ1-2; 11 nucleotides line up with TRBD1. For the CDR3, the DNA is TGTGCCAGCAGCTTAACCGGGACAGGGGGTTTTTACACCTTC. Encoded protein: CASSLTGTGGFYTF.